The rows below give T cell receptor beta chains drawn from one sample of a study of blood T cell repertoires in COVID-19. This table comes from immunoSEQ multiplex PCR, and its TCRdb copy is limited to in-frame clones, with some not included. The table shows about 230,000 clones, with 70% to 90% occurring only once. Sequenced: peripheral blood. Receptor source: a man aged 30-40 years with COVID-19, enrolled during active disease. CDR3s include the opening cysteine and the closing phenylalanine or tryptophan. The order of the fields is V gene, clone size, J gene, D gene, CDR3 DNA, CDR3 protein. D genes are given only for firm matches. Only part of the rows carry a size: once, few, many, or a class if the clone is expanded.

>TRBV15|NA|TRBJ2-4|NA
TGTGCCACCAGCAGAGTATGGGGGGTTGGAAACATTCAGTACTTC
CATSRVWGVGNIQYF
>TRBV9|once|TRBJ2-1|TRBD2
TGTGCCAGCAGCCCGATGAGCGGGATAGGGAGTGAGCAGTTCTTC
CASSPMSGIGSEQFF
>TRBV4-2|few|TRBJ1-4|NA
TGTGCCAGCAGCCCCCAGCAGGGGCATGAAAAACTGTTTTTT
CASSPQQGHEKLFF
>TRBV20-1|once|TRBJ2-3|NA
TGCAGTGTTGAGGCTGCAGATACGCAGTATTTT
CSVEAADTQYF
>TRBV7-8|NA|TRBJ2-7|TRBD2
TGTGCCAGCAGCTTCGGGGGGACCTACGAGCAGTACTTC
CASSFGGTYEQYF
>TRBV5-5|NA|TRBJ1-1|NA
TGTGCCAGCAGCTTAGGTGAGGCAGGGATAACTTTCTTT
CASSLGEAGITFF
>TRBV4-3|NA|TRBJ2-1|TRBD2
TGCGCCAGCAGCCAACGAGGGACTAGCGGGTCCTATGAGCAGTTCTTC
CASSQRGTSGSYEQFF
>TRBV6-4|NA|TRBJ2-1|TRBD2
TGTGCCAGCAGTGACGGCAGACTAGCGGGAGGGGATGAGCAGTTCTTC
CASSDGRLAGGDEQFF
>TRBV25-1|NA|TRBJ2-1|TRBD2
TGTGCCAGCAGTGGCCGGGGGGGTAGTGAGCAGTTCTTC
CASSGRGGSEQFF
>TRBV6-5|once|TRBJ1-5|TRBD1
TGTGCCAGCAGTTGGGACAGGTTTAGCAATCAGCCCCAGCATTTT
CASSWDRFSNQPQHF
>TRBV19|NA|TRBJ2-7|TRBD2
TGTGCCAGTTCCCACGGGACTAGCGGGGCTTCCTTCTACGAGCAGTACTTC
CASSHGTSGASFYEQYF
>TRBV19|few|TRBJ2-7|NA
TGTGCCAGTAGTAGACCGGGGACCTACGAGCAGTACTTC
CASSRPGTYEQYF
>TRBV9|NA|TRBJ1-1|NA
TGTGCCAGCAGCGCCCGAGGGGGTATGAACACTGAAGCTTTCTTT
CASSARGGMNTEAFF
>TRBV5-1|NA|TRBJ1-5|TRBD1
TGCGCCAGCAGCGCACAGGGGGCTAGCAATCAGCCCCAGCATTTT
CASSAQGASNQPQHF
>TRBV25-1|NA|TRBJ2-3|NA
TGTGCCAGCAGTTCAGGGCTAAGCACAGATACGCAGTATTTT
CASSSGLSTDTQYF
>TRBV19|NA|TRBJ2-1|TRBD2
TGTGCCAGTAGTCCAAGGGTAGCGGGGGGGCGAGGGGTCCAAAATGAGCAGTTCTTC
CASSPRVAGGRGVQNEQFF
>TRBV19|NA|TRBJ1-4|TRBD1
TGTGCCAGTAGTACCCGACAGGGGGCTGGCATACTGTTTTTT
CASSTRQGAGILFF
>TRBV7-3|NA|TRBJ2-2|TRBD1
TGTGCCAGCAGCCCCCGCAGGGGGACCGGGGAGCTGTTTTTT
CASSPRRGTGELFF
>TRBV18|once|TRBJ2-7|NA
TGTGCCAGCTCACCTGCGGCCTCCTACGAGCAGTACTTC
CASSPAASYEQYF
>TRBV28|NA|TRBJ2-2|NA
TGTGCCAGCAGTTCTACAGGATGGTATGCCGGGGAGCTGTTTTTT
CASSSTGWYAGELFF
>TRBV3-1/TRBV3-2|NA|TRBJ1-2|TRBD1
TGTGCCAGCAGCCTCCGGGGGACAGACGTCCGTAGGGGCTACACCTTC
CASSLRGTDVRRGYTF
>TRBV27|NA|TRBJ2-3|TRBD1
TGTGCCAGCAGGATCGGGACAGGGGTTGCAGATACGCAGTATTTT
CASRIGTGVADTQYF
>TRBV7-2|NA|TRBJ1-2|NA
TGTGCCAGCAGCTTAGAGAAAGGGATCGGAGGTGGCTACACCTTC
CASSLEKGIGGGYTF
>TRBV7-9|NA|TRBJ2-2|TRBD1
TGTGCCAGCACGAACAGGGGATCGGCCGGGGAGCTGTTTTTT
CASTNRGSAGELFF
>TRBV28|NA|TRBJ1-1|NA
TGTGCCAGCAGTTTGGGGGCCTCCCGTAACACTGAAGCTTTCTTT
CASSLGASRNTEAFF
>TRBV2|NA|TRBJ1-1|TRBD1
TGTGCCAGCGGTTGGACAGGGCAGATTGAAGCTTTCTTT
CASGWTGQIEAFF
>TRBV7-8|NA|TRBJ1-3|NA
TGTGCCAGCAGCTCTAGGCAGAAAGGAAACACCATATATTTT
CASSSRQKGNTIYF
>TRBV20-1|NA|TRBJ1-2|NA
TGCAGTGCTGGACCGGGGGGCTACACCTTC
CSAGPGGYTF
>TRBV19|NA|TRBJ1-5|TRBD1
TGTGCCAGTAGTATGTCAGTTCAGGGGGATCAGCCCCAGCATTTT
CASSMSVQGDQPQHF
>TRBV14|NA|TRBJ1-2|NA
TGTGCCAGCAGCCACCCGGGGGTCTATGGCTACACCTTC
CASSHPGVYGYTF
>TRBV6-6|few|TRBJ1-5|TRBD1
TGTGCCAGCAGTTCGGGACAGAGCAATCAGCCCCAGCATTTT
CASSSGQSNQPQHF
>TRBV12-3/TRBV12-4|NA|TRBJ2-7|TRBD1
TGTGCCAGCAGGGCTACAGGGGGCTACGAGCAGTACTTC
CASRATGGYEQYF
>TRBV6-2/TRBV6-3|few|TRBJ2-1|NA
TGTGCCAGCAGTCAACGGGCAGGGGTCTCCTCCTACAATGAGCAGTTCTTC
CASSQRAGVSSYNEQFF
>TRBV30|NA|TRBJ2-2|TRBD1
TGTGCCACGATTGGTGAGGGGGCTAACACCGGGGAGCTGTTTTTT
CATIGEGANTGELFF
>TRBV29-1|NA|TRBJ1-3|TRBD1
TGCAGCGTCATTCGACAGGGGACTGGAAACACCATATATTTT
CSVIRQGTGNTIYF
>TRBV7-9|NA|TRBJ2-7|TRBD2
TGTGCCAGCAGCTTAGGGGCCCTAGCGGGAGGACCTAGTCCCTACGAGCAGTACTTC
CASSLGALAGGPSPYEQYF
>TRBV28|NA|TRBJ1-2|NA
TGTGCCAGCAGTTCACCGACAGGCCTCGAAGGTGGCTACACCTTC
CASSSPTGLEGGYTF
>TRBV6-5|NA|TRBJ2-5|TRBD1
TGTGCCAGCAGTTACTCGGACAGGGGAGCAGAGACCCAGTACTTC
CASSYSDRGAETQYF
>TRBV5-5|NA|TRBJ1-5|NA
TGTGCCAGCAGCCCCGTTTATAGCAATCAGCCCCAGCATTTT
CASSPVYSNQPQHF
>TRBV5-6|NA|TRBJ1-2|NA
TGTGCCAGCAGCCTGAATACAAACTATGGCTACACCTTC
CASSLNTNYGYTF
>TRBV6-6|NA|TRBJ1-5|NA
TGTGCCAGCAGTCAACAGGATAATCAGCCCCAGCATTTT
CASSQQDNQPQHF
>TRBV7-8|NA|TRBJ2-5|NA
TGTGCCAGCAGCAAACCCCGGCGGATCCAAGAGACCCAGTACTTC
CASSKPRRIQETQYF
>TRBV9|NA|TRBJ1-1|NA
TGTGCCAGCAGCGTAGCTCCAGAGAGAGGGAACACTGAAGCTTTCTTT
CASSVAPERGNTEAFF
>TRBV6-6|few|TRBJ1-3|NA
TGTGCCAGCAGTTACTCGAGCCAGGGTGCGGGAAACACCATATATTTT
CASSYSSQGAGNTIYF
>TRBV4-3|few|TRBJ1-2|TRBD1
TGCGCCAGCAGCCAGGAGGACAGGGGTTACTATGGCTACACCTTC
CASSQEDRGYYGYTF
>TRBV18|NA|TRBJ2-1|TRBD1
TGTGCCAGCTCACCACCAGGCAGGGGGCTATACAATGAGCAGTTCTTC
CASSPPGRGLYNEQFF
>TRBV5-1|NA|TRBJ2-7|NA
TGCGCCAGCAGCTCTAACGCCGGGACTTTCCCCTACGAGCAGTACTTC
CASSSNAGTFPYEQYF
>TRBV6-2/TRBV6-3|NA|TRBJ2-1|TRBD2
TGTGCCAGCAGTTACGGCGGGAGTCTTTACTTCAATGAGCAGTTCTTC
CASSYGGSLYFNEQFF
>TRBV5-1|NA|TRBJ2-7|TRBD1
TGCGCCAGCAGCTCGGACAGGGGGTACGAGCAGTACTTC
CASSSDRGYEQYF
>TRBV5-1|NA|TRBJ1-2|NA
TGCGCCAGCACCATCGAAACAGGCTGGGGAGGTGATGGCTACACCTTC
CASTIETGWGGDGYTF
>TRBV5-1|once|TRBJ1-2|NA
TGCGCCAGCTCTAATGGGGGCTCTAACTATGGCTACACCTTC
CASSNGGSNYGYTF
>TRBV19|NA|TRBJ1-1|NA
TGTGCCAGTAGTATTCGGGGGGGCACTGAAGCTTTCTTT
CASSIRGGTEAFF
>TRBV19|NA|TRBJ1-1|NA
TGTGCCAGTAGTATAATGGACAGTAGCTCCTTTGAAGCTTTCTTT
CASSIMDSSSFEAFF
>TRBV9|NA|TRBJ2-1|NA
TGTGCCAGCAGCCCTATAACCCACGGCTCCTACAATGAGCAGTTCTTC
CASSPITHGSYNEQFF
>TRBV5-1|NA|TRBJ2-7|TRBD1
TGCGCCAGCAGCCAGACACAGGGGCGAGAATTCTACGAGCAGTACTTC
CASSQTQGREFYEQYF